Detailed here is one T cell receptor (beta chain). This entry is derived from a study of T cell changes during pregnancy in multiple sclerosis. Germline lookup yields CDR1 SNHLY and CDR2 FYNNEI. The CDR3 sequence is 15 residues long. V was pared by 5 bases and J by 7 bases, with 18 bases between. Only in-frame clones appear in the TCRdb table, and some are missing; sequencing was by immunoSEQ multiplex PCR. The sample has 100,000 or so clones, 92% seen once; the top ten hold about 2%. The receptor was derived from a female donor with multiple sclerosis, enrolled in a pregnancy study. Sequenced here: peripheral blood, sampled after pregnancy. The chain uses TRBV2 and TRBJ1-5, with D possibly being TRBD1 (6 bases). The CDR3 DNA reads TGTGCCAGCAGTAACAGGGCGAGGGTAGGGCAGCCCCAGCATTTT. Its protein product is CASSNRARVGQPQHF.